This T cell receptor (beta chain) is drawn from a study of tumor and adjacent non-tumor tissue in lung cancer (dated by TCRdb to about 2018). Notes on the research overall: Patients with adenocarcinoma (approximately twelve), squamous cell carcinoma (2) and small cell lung cancer (1) were included in the cohort. A total of some 130,000,000 productive TCRbeta reads were generated by sequencing, corresponding to an average of around 4 million reads per sample. About 30 paired specimens, one tumor and one normal lung sample per patient, were profiled by TCRbeta CDR3 sequencing. The approximately 15 patients were aged roughly 31 to 80 years, included some 10 men and 5 women, and had TNM stage I to III disease. The study compared bulk TCRbeta repertoires between lung tumor tissue and matched distant non-tumor lung tissue from 15 lung cancer patients.

The library was built by means of multiplex PCR. Data came from an Illumina HiSeq 2500. TCRbeta libraries were constructed through three rounds of nested PCR with primers (Table S4) according to protocols modified from ARM-PCR. Before sequencing, PCR products of 200-500 bp were excised from the gel and purified with the QIAquick gel extraction kit. As for the original processing: Trimmomatic was used to clean the reads, FLASH merged the cleaned reads into complete CDR3 sequences, and MiTCR assigned the sequences to V(D)J germline segments. VDJtools was used to compute clonal diversity as the inverse Simpson's index. Productive reads were defined as in-frame sequences without a premature stop codon. TCRdb itself trimmed the public reads at Q25 with fastp, ran MiXCR and retained productive beta chains. For every CDR3 protein sequence, its rows merge into one entry that carries the most common genes and DNA. The V and J calls follow TCRdb's processing rather than the paper's. This sample comprises 90,000 to 110,000 distinct CDR3 sequences, approximately 82% of them detected only once. Jointly, the top ten make up around 37% of the sample.

With regard to this clonotype: Its antigen is still unknown. Qualities for individual bases were not recorded, and no much larger clone is one base off.

The CDR3 has 16 amino acids, counting the end cysteine and phenylalanine. CDR3 DNA only is kept here, 48 bases in frame from base 1. The germline ends are 11 bases apart after V is trimmed by 2 bases and J by 0 bases. The CDR1 and CDR2 encoded by the germline V gene are MNHNS and SASEGT. Overall study results and their limits: Younger patients had significantly higher TCR diversity, and higher tumor TCR diversity was associated with shorter overall and disease-free survival. The top 100 clones made up a significantly larger cumulative share of the repertoire in normal lung than in tumor tissue. Peripheral blood was not sequenced, so blood TCRbeta repertoires were not examined in the lung cancer patients of the study. TCR diversity (inverse Simpson) was significantly higher in tumor than in normal lung tissue (about 400 vs 150, P = 0.0075, Mann-Whitney U test). With only around 15 patients in the cohort, the authors noted that larger samples and more detailed clinical data are needed. The methods do not name the sequencing platform or mention unique molecular identifiers.

RNA was isolated from bulk, unsorted tissue, and RNA quality was assessed with a NanoDrop ND-1000 and an Agilent 2100. Donors were newly diagnosed lung cancer patients admitted for thoracic surgery in China between August and November 2014, without prior chemotherapy. Patients with previous radiotherapy or chemotherapy, or with another concurrent cancer, were excluded from the study. Pieces of surgical tissue measuring roughly 1-2.3 cm3 were kept in RNAlater solution and stored at -80 degrees C until use. Sequencing input: lung tumor tissue. Rearrangement joined TRBV6-1 to TRBJ2-4, with no confidently assigned D gene. The sequence came from a woman in her sixties or seventies with non-small cell lung cancer. The CDR3 is CASSELYKLAKNIQYF. Here is the DNA: TGTGCCAGCAGTGAACTCTACAAATTAGCCAAAAACATTCAGTACTTC.